Below are 29 T cell receptor beta chains sequenced from a single sample in a study of shared clonotypes between healthy human individuals. Assay: immunoSEQ multiplex PCR; the TCRdb copy retains only in-frame clones and omits some. The sample includes millions of clones, roughly nine tenths of them seen just once. Sequences were obtained from naive CD4+ T cells sorted from blood. The subset is: CD45RA+ positively selected. These receptors were collected from a young man in good health.

The sample holds one count of this clone. The J gene is TRBJ2-5, the V gene TRBV28; the D is unclear. The ends were cut back, 4 bases at V and 0 bases at J, with 9 bases in the middle. CDR1 is MDHEN and CDR2 is SYDVKM in the germline V gene. This CDR3 is 14 amino acids long. CDR3 coding DNA: TGTGCCAGCAGTTCGCCCACGTACCAAGAGACCCAGTACTTC. It specifies CASSSPTYQETQYF.

A few counts support this clone. The chain joins TRBV29-1 to TRBJ1-6; 7 bases fit TRBD1. Germline CDR1 SQVTM, CDR2 ANQGSEA. Trimming removed 6 bases from V and 5 bases from J; junction bases left unmatched: 7. The CDR3 totals 14 residues. The CDR3 region has the DNA TGCAGCGTCTCTGCCGGGACAGATAATTCACCCCTCCACTTT. Its translation is CSVSAGTDNSPLHF.

The chain links TRBV6-5 to TRBJ2-7; 9 positions match TRBD1. The CDR3 runs to 15 residues. CDR1 MNHEY and CDR2 SVGAGI come from the germline V gene. J lost 2 bases, V lost 3 bases, and 5 bases had no gene match. In nucleotides, the CDR3 is TGTGCCAGCAGTTATAGGGACAGGGCAACCTACGAGCAGTACTTC. It yields the protein CASSYRDRATYEQYF.

The chain uses TRBV4-3 and TRBJ2-7; D tentatively fits TRBD1 or TRBD2 (5 bases each). The germline V gene has CDR1 LGHNA and CDR2 YSLEER. The CDR3 totals 14 residues. Trimming shortened V by 4 bases and J by 2 bases, and 12 bases separated the two germline ends. CDR3 amino acids: CASSLDLGAYEQYF. The CDR3 bases are TGCGCCAGCAGCCTGGACCTGGGGGCCTACGAGCAGTACTTC.

This sequence joins TRBV6-5 and TRBJ1-6, with a tentative D call TRBD1 (5 bases). The germline V and J ends were trimmed by 2 bases and 5 bases, with 10 bases remaining between them. The CDR3 covers 15 residues. Germline CDR1 and CDR2: MNHEY and SVGAGI. This CDR3 reads CASSYVGGDNSPLHF. DNA for the CDR3: TGTGCCAGCAGTTACGTCGGGGGGGATAATTCACCCCTCCACTTT.

The chain links TRBV10-1 to TRBJ2-7; D possibly corresponds to TRBD1 (6 bases). Germline V CDR1 and CDR2: WNHNN, SYGVQD (reference sequence). Trimming took off 2 bases at V and 9 bases at J, with 17 bases between the two ends. This CDR3 has 14 residues. CDR3 coding DNA: TGCGCCAGCAGTGAGAGGGGGTCGACTACGAGGCAGTACTTC. Its translation is CASSERGSTTRQYF.

The chain uses TRBV27 and TRBJ1-1, with D unclear. V shed 2 bases and J shed 1 base, with 5 bases lying between them. The CDR3 is 13 residues long. Germline lookup yields CDR1 MNHEY and CDR2 SMNVEV (reference sequence). CDR3 sequence (DNA): TGTGCCAGCAGTTTACACTCGAACACTGAAGCTTTCTTT. It is translated as CASSLHSNTEAFF.

The chain has TRBV10-2 and TRBJ2-7, with a weak D call TRBD2 (7 bases). This CDR3 contains 15 residues. Germline V gene lookup returns CDR1 WSHSY and CDR2 SAAADI. The germline V and J ends were trimmed by 8 bases and 2 bases, with 19 bases remaining between them. The CDR3 nucleotides read TGCGCCAGCCCCGAGATGGGGGGGCTCCCCTACGAGCAGTACTTC. As protein: CASPEMGGLPYEQYF.

This chain joins TRBV19 and TRBJ1-5; no clear D gene. The ends were cut back, 7 bases at V and 0 bases at J, with 16 bases in the middle. Germline V lookup: CDR1 LNHDA, CDR2 SQIVND (reference sequence). The CDR3 loop spans 16 amino acids. CDR3 region: CASTEVWGYSNQPQHF. CDR3 sequence (DNA): TGTGCCAGTACCGAAGTGTGGGGTTATAGCAATCAGCCCCAGCATTTT.

The chain is built from TRBV10-3 and TRBJ2-7; 9 nucleotides agree with TRBD1. After removal of 11 bases from V and 3 bases from J, the junction contained 14 bases not matched to a gene. This CDR3 spans 15 amino acids. Germline V gene data show CDR1 as ENHRY and CDR2 as SYGVKD. The DNA of the CDR3 is TGTGCCGTGAGAACCCCGGGACAGGGTAGCTACGAGCAGTACTTC. This gives the protein CAVRTPGQGSYEQYF.

V gene TRBV5-1 combines with J gene TRBJ1-2; 9 bases map to TRBD1. Germline V gene data show CDR1 as SGHRS and CDR2 as YFSETQ. The CDR3 has 17 residues. The V and J ends lost 0 bases and 5 bases, in that order; junction bases with no gene match: 11. The DNA for the CDR3 is TGCGCCAGCAGCTTGGGGGGACAGGGTTCACTTCCATATGGCTACACCTTC. It specifies CASSLGGQGSLPYGYTF.

The chain employs TRBV7-2 and TRBJ2-7, with D perhaps matching TRBD1 (6 bases). There are 14 residues in the CDR3. CDR1 SGHTA and CDR2 FQGNSA come from the germline V gene. V was trimmed by 5 bases and J by 0 bases, leaving 11 bases between them. The DNA for the CDR3 is TGTGCCAGCAGCCTCGGGACACTCTCCTACGAGCAGTACTTC. It translates to CASSLGTLSYEQYF.

The chain employs TRBV5-1 and TRBJ1-2; D gene uncertain. CDR1 and CDR2 from the germline V gene are SGHRS and YFSETQ. The CDR3 loop spans 15 amino acids. Trimming took off 2 bases at V and 6 bases at J, with 17 bases between the two ends. The CDR3 reads CASSFMVTQGDGYTF. Here the CDR3 DNA reads TGCGCCAGCAGCTTTATGGTGACTCAAGGCGATGGCTACACCTTC.

The chain combines TRBV27 with TRBJ1-6; the D gene is possibly TRBD1 (5 bases). Trimming pared 6 bases from V and 1 base from J, leaving 16 bases between. The CDR3 length is 17 residues. The germline gives CDR1 MNHEY, CDR2 SMNVEV (reference sequence). This CDR3 is CASRTPPGRSYNSPLHF. The CDR3 nucleotides read TGTGCCAGCAGAACACCTCCAGGGAGGTCCTATAATTCACCCCTCCACTTT.

In the case of this clone: Other DNA sequences within the sample encode an identical CDR3. The rearrangement joins TRBV18 to TRBJ2-3; 11 bases map to TRBD2. V lost 0 bases to trimming and J lost 6 bases; unmatched junction nucleotides: 5. The CDR3 is 16 residues long. Germline values: CDR1 KGHSH, CDR2 LQKENI. CDR3 sequence (DNA): TGTGCCAGCTCACCACCGTTAGCGGGAGGGCTGGATACGCAGTATTTT. Its protein product is CASSPPLAGGLDTQYF.

The rearrangement joins TRBV5-1 to TRBJ1-2; D perhaps matches TRBD1 (6 bases). Trimming stripped 4 bases from V and 7 bases from J, with 20 bases between. The V gene's germline CDR1 is SGHRS and CDR2 YFSETQ. This CDR3 comprises 15 residues. The CDR3 loop reads CASSMRDKGPSGYTF. CDR3 coding DNA: TGCGCCAGCAGCATGAGGGACAAGGGGCCATCTGGCTACACCTTC.

The J gene is TRBJ1-1, the V gene TRBV30; weak D call: TRBD1 (6 bases). V was clipped by 2 bases and J by 2 bases, with 9 bases between them. The CDR3 covers 13 residues. Per the germline V gene, CDR1 is GTSNPN and CDR2 is SVGIG (reference sequence). CDR3 amino acids: CAWSSGTNTEAFF. The CDR3 DNA reads TGTGCCTGGAGTAGTGGGACAAACACTGAAGCTTTCTTT.

The chain has TRBV2 and TRBJ2-2; 9 bases agree with TRBD2. J lost 4 bases, V lost 2 bases, and 8 bases had no gene match. Germline V CDR1 and CDR2: SNHLY, FYNNEI. This CDR3 is 17 amino acids long. The CDR3 region is CASSELSGGIGTGELFF. The CDR3 nucleotides read TGTGCCAGCAGTGAACTTAGCGGGGGAATTGGCACCGGGGAGCTGTTTTTT.

The chain couples TRBV4-3 to TRBJ2-3; TRBD1 agrees at 9 bases. The CDR3 runs 16 residues. CDR1 is LGHNA, CDR2 YSLEER, per germline. With V trimmed by 4 bases and J by 8 bases, 13 bases remained unmatched. CDR3 DNA sequence: TGCGCCAGCAGCCCGATACAGGGGGCCCTTTGGGGTACGCAGTATTTT. Encoded protein: CASSPIQGALWGTQYF.

This chain joins TRBV6-1 and TRBJ2-1, with D hard to call. Germline CDR1 MNHNS, CDR2 SASEGT. The germline V and J ends were trimmed by 1 base and 9 bases, with 13 bases remaining between them. CDR3 length: 14 residues. CDR3 residues: CASSEGIGYGEQFF. The DNA of the CDR3 is TGTGCCAGCAGTGAAGGCATAGGGTACGGTGAGCAGTTCTTC.

The CDR3 loop reads CATSVGQGPYEQYF. As DNA, the CDR3 is TGTGCCACTTCTGTGGGGCAGGGACCCTACGAGCAGTACTTC. The rearrangement joins TRBV19 to TRBJ2-7; D is tentatively TRBD1 or TRBD2 (5 bases each). There are 14 residues in the CDR3. Trimming took off 10 bases at V and 2 bases at J, with 18 bases between the two ends. The V gene's germline CDR1 is LNHDA and CDR2 SQIVND (reference sequence).

V usage is TRBV9 and J usage is TRBJ2-2; 8 bases map to TRBD1. The CDR3 length is 15 residues. V trimming: 4 bases; J trimming: 3 bases; junction bases outside the gene matches: 5. Germline values: CDR1 SGDLS, CDR2 YYNGEE. Here the CDR3 reads CASSRRQGYTGELFF. Written as DNA, the CDR3 is TGTGCCAGCAGCCGGAGACAGGGGTACACCGGGGAGCTGTTTTTT. Full variable domain (remainder filled in from reference TRBV9 and TRBJ2-2): DSGVTQTPKHLITATGQRVTLRCSPRSGDLSVYWYQQSLDQGLQFLIQYYNGEERAKGNILERFSAQQFPDLHSELNLSSLELGDSALYFCASSRRQGYTGELFFGEGSRLTVL.

Concerning this clone itself: The identical CDR3 is also encoded by other nucleotide sequences in the sample. The chain employs TRBV11-2 and TRBJ2-7, with no clear D. The CDR3 is made up of 13 amino acids. The germline V gene encodes CDR1 SGHAT and CDR2 FQNNGV. V gave up 5 bases and J gave up 0 bases, with 8 bases separating them. The CDR3 loop is CASSPSYSYEQYF. In DNA form, the CDR3 reads TGTGCCAGCAGCCCTTCCTACTCCTACGAGCAGTACTTC.

The chain couples TRBV11-3 to TRBJ2-2; the D gene could be TRBD1 or TRBD2 (6 bases each). The CDR3 extends over 18 amino acids. CDR1 and CDR2 from the germline V gene are SGHNT and YENEEA. V was trimmed by 4 bases and J by 3 bases, leaving 21 bases between them. CDR3 region: CASSYGGWGAPDTGELFF. DNA for the CDR3: TGTGCCAGCAGCTACGGAGGGTGGGGGGCGCCGGACACCGGGGAGCTGTTTTTT.

V is TRBV7-2 and J is TRBJ2-3; D not resolved. V lost 5 bases and J 0 bases, leaving 18 bases between the germline ends. Germline V gene lookup returns CDR1 SGHTA and CDR2 FQGNSA. This CDR3 contains 17 residues. CDR3 in amino acids: CASSQHQTGSSTDTQYF. The CDR3 DNA sequence: TGTGCCAGCAGCCAACATCAAACGGGTTCTAGCACAGATACGCAGTATTTT. Looking up the rest from reference TRBV7-2 and TRBJ2-3 gives the full variable domain: GAGVSQSPSNKVTEKGKDVELRCDPISGHTALYWYRQSLGQGLEFLIYFQGNSAPDKSGLPSDRFSAERTGGSVSTLTIQRTQQEDSAVYLCASSQHQTGSSTDTQYFGPGTRLTVL.

The gene calls are TRBV5-1 and TRBJ2-5; D might be TRBD1 (5 bases). Trimming stripped 0 bases from V and 3 bases from J, with 21 bases between. The CDR3 is 18 residues long. Germline V CDR1 and CDR2: SGHRS, YFSETQ. In DNA form, the CDR3 reads TGCGCCAGCAGCTTGGGAGCAGGGAAAGGACCGACCAAAGAGACCCAGTACTTC. It specifies CASSLGAGKGPTKETQYF.

This clone was counted between two and nine times. The chain couples TRBV28 to TRBJ1-1; TRBD1 is a possible D gene (5 bases). The V gene's germline CDR1 is MDHEN and CDR2 SYDVKM. This CDR3 has 15 amino acids. Trimming took 2 bases from V and 1 from J, leaving 11 bases between them. The CDR3 spells CASSLGSQGNTEAFF. As DNA, the CDR3 is TGTGCCAGCAGTTTAGGTTCCCAGGGGAACACTGAAGCTTTCTTT.

Points on this clone: This same CDR3 is encoded by further DNA sequences in the sample. V gene TRBV10-1 combines with J gene TRBJ2-7, with 10 nucleotides matching TRBD1. The ends lost 5 bases at V and 2 bases at J; junction bases unmatched: 3. Germline V gene lookup returns CDR1 WNHNN and CDR2 SYGVQD (reference sequence). This CDR3 is 14 amino acids long. CDR3 in amino acids: CASSRDRGPYEQYF. CDR3 DNA sequence: TGCGCCAGCAGTCGGGACAGGGGCCCCTACGAGCAGTACTTC.

The chain joins TRBV19 to TRBJ2-2; D unclear. The CDR3 is 13 amino acids. Per germline, CDR1 LNHDA and CDR2 SQIVND (reference sequence). V gave up 3 bases and J gave up 6 bases, with 8 bases separating them. DNA of the CDR3: TGTGCCAGTAGTATGTTAAACGCCGGGGAGCTGTTTTTT. Translation: CASSMLNAGELFF.